This T cell receptor beta chain was documented in a study of beta chain features in type 1 diabetes. This clone was detected only a few times. Its matching antigen is unknown. General study points: Cells that show high TCR expression could be over-represented by cDNA sequencing.

Since all of the isolated RNA was reverse transcribed, expressed TCRB transcripts were what got sequenced. Produced via immunoSEQ multiplex PCR; TCRdb's table is partial and in-frame only. The sample lists some 360,000 clones; around 20% were seen once. The clonotype originates from a young woman in good health. Sequenced material: naive CD4+ T cells from blood.

In DNA form, the CDR3 reads TGTGCCAGCAGCATCCCGGGACTGGTTCGGGACACTGAAGCTTTCTTT. The encoded protein is CASSIPGLVRDTEAFF. This rearrangement joins TRBV5-4 to TRBJ1-1; the D gene is possibly TRBD1 (5 bases). Trimming pared 4 bases from V and 3 bases from J, leaving 19 bases between. Germline V gene data show CDR1 as SGHNT and CDR2 as YYREEE (reference sequence). The CDR3 loop spans 16 amino acids.